This T cell receptor beta chain originates from a study of PD-L1 blockade in urothelial cancer. The ends were cut back, 5 bases at V and 2 bases at J, with 13 bases in the middle. The CDR3 contains 15 residues. CDR1 and CDR2 from the germline V gene are SGHNT and YENEEA. The repertoire was sequenced with immunoSEQ multiplex PCR; TCRdb's copy has only in-frame clones and lacks some. The sample has around 40,000 clones, roughly 38% seen once. This clone was detected ten times or more. This sequence joins TRBV11-3 and TRBJ2-1; tentative D call: TRBD2 (6 bases). Sequenced material: tumor tissue, taken before atezolizumab (anti-PD-L1) treatment. This TCR was sampled from a man between 60 and 75 years old with urothelial cancer. The CDR3 is CASSGTSSPYNEQFF. In nucleotides, the CDR3 is TGTGCCAGCAGCGGTACTAGCTCCCCCTACAATGAGCAGTTCTTC.